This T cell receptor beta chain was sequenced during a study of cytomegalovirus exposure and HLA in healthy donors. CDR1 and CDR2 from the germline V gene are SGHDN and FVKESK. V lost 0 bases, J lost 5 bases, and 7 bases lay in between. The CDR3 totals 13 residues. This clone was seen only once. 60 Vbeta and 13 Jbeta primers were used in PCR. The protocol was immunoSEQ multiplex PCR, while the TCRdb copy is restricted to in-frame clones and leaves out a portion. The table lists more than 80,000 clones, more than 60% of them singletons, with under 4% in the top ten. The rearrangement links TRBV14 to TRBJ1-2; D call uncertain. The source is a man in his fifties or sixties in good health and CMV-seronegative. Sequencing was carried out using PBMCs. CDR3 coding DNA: TGTGCCAGCAGCCAAGATCCCGTTTATGGCTACACCTTC. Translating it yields CASSQDPVYGYTF.